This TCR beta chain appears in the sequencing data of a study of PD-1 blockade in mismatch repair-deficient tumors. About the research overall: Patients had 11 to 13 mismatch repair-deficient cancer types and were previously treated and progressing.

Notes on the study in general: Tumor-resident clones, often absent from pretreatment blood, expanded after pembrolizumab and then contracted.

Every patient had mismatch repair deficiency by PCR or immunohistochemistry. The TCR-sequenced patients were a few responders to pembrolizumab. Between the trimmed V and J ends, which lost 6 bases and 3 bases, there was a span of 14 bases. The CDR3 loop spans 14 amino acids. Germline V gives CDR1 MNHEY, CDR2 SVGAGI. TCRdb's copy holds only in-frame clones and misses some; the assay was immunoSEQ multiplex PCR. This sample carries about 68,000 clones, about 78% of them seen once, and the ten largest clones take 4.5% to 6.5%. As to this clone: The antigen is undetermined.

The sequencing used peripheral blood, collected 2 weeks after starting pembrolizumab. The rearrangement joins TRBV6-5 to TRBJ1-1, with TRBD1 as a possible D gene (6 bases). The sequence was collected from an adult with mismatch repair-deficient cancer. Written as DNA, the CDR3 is TGTGCCAGCAGAGGGGGAGGAGAGTACACTGAAGCTTTCTTT. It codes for CASRGGGEYTEAFF.